A single sample is the source of the 2 T cell receptor beta chains below, sequenced in a study of blood T cell repertoires in COVID-19. Method: immunoSEQ multiplex PCR; TCRdb's copy keeps in-frame clones and lacks some. This table has about 220,000 clones, about 87% appearing once. Sequencing was carried out using PBMCs or T cells enriched from blood (not recorded which). The source of these receptors is a woman aged 25 to 39 with acute COVID-19.

This chain links TRBV15 with TRBJ1-2, with 8 bases identical to TRBD1. This CDR3 has 15 residues. The ends lost 0 bases at V and 4 bases at J; junction bases unmatched: 4. Germline V gene lookup returns CDR1 LNHNV and CDR2 YYDKDF (reference sequence). The CDR3 nucleotides are TGTGCCACCAGCAGAGATGGACAGGGAACCTATGGCTACACCTTC. Its translation: CATSRDGQGTYGYTF.

Of note for this clone: The sample holds other DNA sequences that translate to the same CDR3. The chain recombines TRBV27 with TRBJ2-7; 8 bases are shared with TRBD1. J gave up 2 bases and V 5 bases, and 5 bases lay outside the gene matches. The CDR3 is made up of 14 amino acids. Germline V gene data show CDR1 as MNHEY and CDR2 as SMNVEV (reference sequence). The DNA of the CDR3 is TGTGCCAGCAGTCCTGGACAGGGCGCCTACGAGCAGTACTTC. This codes for CASSPGQGAYEQYF.